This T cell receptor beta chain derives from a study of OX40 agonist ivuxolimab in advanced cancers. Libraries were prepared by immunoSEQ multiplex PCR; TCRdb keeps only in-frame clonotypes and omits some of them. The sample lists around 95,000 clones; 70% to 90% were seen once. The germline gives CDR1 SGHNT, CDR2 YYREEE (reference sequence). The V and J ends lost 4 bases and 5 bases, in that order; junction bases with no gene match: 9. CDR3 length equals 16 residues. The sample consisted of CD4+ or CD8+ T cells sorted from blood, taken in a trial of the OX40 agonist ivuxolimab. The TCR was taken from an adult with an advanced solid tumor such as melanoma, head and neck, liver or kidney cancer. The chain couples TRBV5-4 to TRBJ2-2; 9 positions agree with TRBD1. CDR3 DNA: TGTGCCAGCAGCACCGGGACAGGGTGGGGGACCGGGGAGCTGTTTTTT. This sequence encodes CASSTGTGWGTGELFF.